Below, 20 T cell receptor beta chains from the same sample are listed, as sequenced in a study of T-cell memory formation after mild COVID-19. TCRdb called the 5' RACE reads again in MiXCR, with one record for every CDR3 protein. The sample records nearly 200,000 distinct CDR3 sequences, around 16% being singletons. Sequencing was performed on PBMCs or a T cell subset sorted from them (not recorded which). Receptor source: an adult woman who had mild COVID-19 (a few samples of this study predate the infection). Cell type and time point are not known.

This clonotype was observed a few times. This chain joins TRBV7-3 and TRBJ2-1; 8 bases fit TRBD1. This CDR3 region has 14 residues. V trimming: 6 bases; J trimming: 1 base; junction bases outside the gene matches: 2. Germline V lookup: CDR1 SGHTA, CDR2 FQGTGA. CDR3 region: CASSDRGSYNEQFF. CDR3 in DNA: TGTGCCAGCAGTGACAGGGGTTCCTACAATGAGCAGTTCTTC.

The V call is TRBV3-1, the J call TRBJ1-1, with 7 bases fitting TRBD1. Germline V gene sequence: CDR1 LGHDT, CDR2 YNNKEL (reference sequence). The V and J ends lost 4 bases and 7 bases, in that order; junction bases with no gene match: 6. The CDR3 covers 13 residues. DNA for the CDR3: TGTGCCAGCAGCCCCGGACAGGCCCTTGAAGCTTTCTTT. Translating gives CASSPGQALEAFF.

A few counts support this clonotype. The chain links TRBV29-1 to TRBJ2-7, with 13 nucleotides matching TRBD2. The trim removed 5 bases at V and 4 bases at J, leaving 8 bases unmatched. CDR1 and CDR2 (germline): SQVTM, ANQGSEA. The CDR3 contains 15 residues. The CDR3 region is CSVRALAGGLYEQYF. In nucleotides, the CDR3 is TGCAGCGTTCGTGCACTAGCGGGAGGGTTGTACGAGCAGTACTTC.

The chain couples TRBV29-1 to TRBJ1-5; D is uncertain. Trimming removed 7 bases from V and 0 bases from J, with 4 bases in between. Germline CDR1 reads SQVTM; CDR2 reads ANQGSEA. This CDR3 has 11 amino acids. This CDR3 is CSEDSNQPQHF. The CDR3, as DNA: TGCAGCGAGGATAGCAATCAGCCCCAGCATTTT.

The gene calls are TRBV7-9 and TRBJ1-1; D is unresolved. Germline V CDR1 and CDR2: SEHNR, FQNEAQ (reference sequence). This CDR3 is 19 amino acids long. Trimming removed 1 base at V and 1 base at J, with 22 bases between. The CDR3 nucleotides read TGTGCCAGCAGCTTAGGGGTAGCTGGTCGTGCGTGGTCGAACACTGAAGCTTTCTTT. This translates into CASSLGVAGRAWSNTEAFF.

This clonotype has just a few counts. The chain combines TRBV5-1 with TRBJ2-1, with 9 bases aligning to TRBD2. Germline lookup yields CDR1 SGHRS and CDR2 YFSETQ. J gave up 9 bases and V 0 bases, and 7 bases lay outside the gene matches. CDR3 size: 15 residues. The CDR3 region is CASSLDAGGPPEQFF. The CDR3 DNA reads TGCGCCAGCAGCTTGGATGCGGGAGGGCCGCCTGAGCAGTTCTTC.

The chain couples TRBV25-1 to TRBJ2-7, with a weak D call TRBD2 (6 bases). The V end was cut by 3 bases, the J end by 4 bases, with 13 bases between. The CDR3 covers 14 residues. Per the germline V gene, CDR1 is MGHDK and CDR2 is SYGVNS. CDR3 in DNA: TGTGCCAGCAGTGAGTGGGACTTCGATTACGAGCAGTACTTC. Translating it yields CASSEWDFDYEQYF.

The chain is built from TRBV4-2 and TRBJ2-7; 8 positions match TRBD1. With 8 bases clipped from V and 0 bases from J, the junction kept 15 bases outside the gene matches. The germline V gene encodes CDR1 LGHNA and CDR2 YNFKEQ. The CDR3 sequence is 17 residues long. CDR3 sequence reads: CASGDYTRTGSSYEQYF. Here the CDR3 DNA reads TGTGCCAGCGGAGACTACACTCGGACAGGGAGCTCCTACGAGCAGTACTTC.

The chain couples TRBV12-3 or TRBV12-4 to TRBJ1-4, with D tentatively TRBD1 (6 bases). V lost 4 bases to trimming and J lost 4 bases, with 10 bases between them. The CDR3 runs 14 residues. CDR3 sequence reads: CASSSDSFNEKLFF. The CDR3 nucleotides read TGTGCCAGCAGTTCGGACAGCTTTAATGAAAAACTGTTTTTT.

V usage is TRBV6-1 and J usage is TRBJ2-7; D uncertain. Germline CDR1 MNHNS, CDR2 SASEGT. V gave up 2 bases and J gave up 0 bases, with 5 bases separating them. There are 13 residues in the CDR3. The CDR3 DNA reads TGTGCCAGCAGTGAACAGAGCTCCTACGAGCAGTACTTC. Translation: CASSEQSSYEQYF.

This clonotype was seen only a few times. The chain carries TRBV20-1 and TRBJ2-1, with D possibly TRBD2 on 6 matching bases. Trimming pared 6 bases from V and 7 bases from J, leaving 19 bases between. The CDR3 is 14 residues long. Germline V gene data show CDR1 as DFQATT and CDR2 as SNEGSKA (reference sequence). CDR3 sequence reads: CSAEDPRRENEQFF. In nucleotides, the CDR3 is TGCAGTGCCGAGGATCCGCGGAGGGAAAATGAGCAGTTCTTC.

The V and J genes are TRBV7-3 and TRBJ2-2; D is possibly TRBD2 (6 bases). The CDR3 covers 13 residues. V was pared by 5 bases and J by 7 bases, with 11 bases between. Germline lookup yields CDR1 SGHTA and CDR2 FQGTGA. The CDR3 nucleotides read TGTGCCAGCAGCGACGGGACTTTCGGGGAGCTGTTTTTT. This sequence encodes CASSDGTFGELFF.

This clonotype was counted between two and nine times. The CDR3 DNA sequence: TGTGCCTGGAGTGTAGATGGGGGCTATCAGCCCCAGCATTTT. Residues: CAWSVDGGYQPQHF. The J gene is TRBJ1-5, the V gene TRBV30; tentative D call: TRBD1 (6 bases). Germline V gives CDR1 GTSNPN, CDR2 SVGIG (reference sequence). Trimming stripped 0 bases from V and 5 bases from J, with 11 bases between. The CDR3 has 14 residues.

The genes are TRBV4-1 and TRBJ2-3, with TRBD1 as a possible D gene (6 bases). Trimming shortened V by 0 bases and J by 4 bases, and 11 bases separated the two germline ends. Germline values: CDR1 MGHRA, CDR2 YSYEKL. The CDR3 has 15 amino acids. In nucleotides, the CDR3 is TGCGCCAGCAGCCAAGATCAGGGGCCGCCAGATACGCAGTATTTT. The encoded protein is CASSQDQGPPDTQYF.

This clonotype was seen a few times. The chain employs TRBV12-3 or TRBV12-4 and TRBJ1-3; D not resolved. V gave up 6 bases and J gave up 0 bases, with 6 bases separating them. The CDR3 runs to 13 residues. For the CDR3, the DNA is TGTGCCAGCAGGGGAGACTCTGGAAACACCATATATTTT. Its protein is CASRGDSGNTIYF.

This sequence joins TRBV5-1 and TRBJ1-6, with no clear D. The germline V and J ends were trimmed by 3 bases and 8 bases, with 12 bases remaining between them. This CDR3 is 14 amino acids long. Germline CDR1 and CDR2: SGHRS and YFSETQ. CDR3: CASSSGYTDSPLHF. The CDR3 bases are TGCGCCAGCAGCTCGGGCTATACGGATTCACCCCTCCACTTT.

The V call is TRBV29-1, the J call TRBJ2-7, with D hard to call. CDR1 is SQVTM, CDR2 ANQGSEA, per germline. The length of the CDR3 is 13 residues. V dropped 7 bases and J dropped 3 bases, with 16 bases sitting between them. Written as DNA, the CDR3 is TGCAGCGCCCGCCGACACGGAGTCTACGAGCAGTACTTC. Residues: CSARRHGVYEQYF.

This clonotype appeared many times. The chain uses TRBV4-3 and TRBJ1-6; tentative D call: TRBD1 (5 bases). The CDR3 length is 16 residues. V lost 0 bases and J lost 7, with 13 bases in between. The V gene's germline CDR1 is LGHNA and CDR2 YSLEER. The CDR3, as DNA: TGCGCCAGCAGCCAAGATCTGAGGGGCGGGAATTCACCCCTCCACTTT. This codes for CASSQDLRGGNSPLHF.

The rearrangement links TRBV15 to TRBJ2-5, with 7 bases fitting TRBD2. Germline V gives CDR1 LNHNV, CDR2 YYDKDF (reference sequence). V trimming: 4 bases; J trimming: 7 bases; junction bases outside the gene matches: 3. This CDR3 comprises 12 residues. The CDR3 coding sequence is TGTGCCACCAGCATCCCGGGGGGGACCCAGTACTTC. Translated, it gives CATSIPGGTQYF.

This chain joins TRBV11-2 and TRBJ1-6, with D perhaps TRBD1 (6 bases). Germline-derived CDR1 and CDR2 are SGHAT and FQNNGV. V lost 5 bases and J lost 11, with 13 bases in between. This CDR3 is built from 13 residues. CDR3 nucleotides: TGTGCCAGCAGCATCGGACAGCAAGCACCCCTCCACTTT. Amino acid sequence: CASSIGQQAPLHF. The variable domain in full, completed from reference TRBV11-2 and TRBJ1-6, reads EAGVAQSPRYKIIEKRQSVAFWCNPISGHATLYWYQQILGQGPKLLIQFQNNGVVDDSQLPKDRFSAERLKGVDSTLKIQPAKLEDSAVYLCASSIGQQAPLHFGNGTRLTVT.